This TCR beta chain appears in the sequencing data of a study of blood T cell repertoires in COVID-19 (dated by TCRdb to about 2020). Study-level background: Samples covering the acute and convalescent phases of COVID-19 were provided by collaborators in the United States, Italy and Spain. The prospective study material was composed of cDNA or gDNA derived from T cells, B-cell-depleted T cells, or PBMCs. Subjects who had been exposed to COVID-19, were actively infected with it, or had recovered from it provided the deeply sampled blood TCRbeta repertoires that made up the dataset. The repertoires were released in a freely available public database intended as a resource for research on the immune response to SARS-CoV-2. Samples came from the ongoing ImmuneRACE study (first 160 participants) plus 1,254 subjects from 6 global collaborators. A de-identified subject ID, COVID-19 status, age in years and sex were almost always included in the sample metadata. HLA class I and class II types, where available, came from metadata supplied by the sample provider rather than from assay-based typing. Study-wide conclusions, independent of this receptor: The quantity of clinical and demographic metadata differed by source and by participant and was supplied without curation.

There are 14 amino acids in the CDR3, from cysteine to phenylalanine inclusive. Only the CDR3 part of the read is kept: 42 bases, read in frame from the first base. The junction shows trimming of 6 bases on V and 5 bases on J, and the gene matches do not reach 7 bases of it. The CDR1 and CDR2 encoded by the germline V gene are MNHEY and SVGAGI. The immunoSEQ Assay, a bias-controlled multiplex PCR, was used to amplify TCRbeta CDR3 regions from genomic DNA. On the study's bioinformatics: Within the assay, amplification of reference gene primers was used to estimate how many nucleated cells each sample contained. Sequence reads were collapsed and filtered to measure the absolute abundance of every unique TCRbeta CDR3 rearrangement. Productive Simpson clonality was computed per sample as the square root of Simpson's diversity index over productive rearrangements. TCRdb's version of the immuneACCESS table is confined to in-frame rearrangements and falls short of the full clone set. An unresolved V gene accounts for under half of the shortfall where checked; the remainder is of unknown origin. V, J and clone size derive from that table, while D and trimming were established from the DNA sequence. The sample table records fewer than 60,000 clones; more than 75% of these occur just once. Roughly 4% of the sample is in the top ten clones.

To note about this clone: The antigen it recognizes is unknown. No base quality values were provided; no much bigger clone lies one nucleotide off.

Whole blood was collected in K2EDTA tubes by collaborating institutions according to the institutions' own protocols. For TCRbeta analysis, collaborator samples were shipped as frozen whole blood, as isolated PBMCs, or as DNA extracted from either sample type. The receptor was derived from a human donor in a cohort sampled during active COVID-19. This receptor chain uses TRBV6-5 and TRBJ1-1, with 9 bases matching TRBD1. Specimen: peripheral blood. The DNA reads TGTGCCAGCAGAAAAACAGGGGGCGGGACTGAAGCTTTCTTT. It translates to CASRKTGGGTEAFF.